The clone carrying this T cell receptor (beta chain) was picked up a small number of times. These data originate in a study of blood T cells in healthy people across ages. Primed by a sample-barcoded 5' primer and a J-beta primer mix, a second PCR proceeded for about 6 to 12 cycles. TCRdb independently ran MiXCR on the 5' RACE reads; one entry per CDR3 protein. This table has about 570,000 distinct CDR3 sequences, roughly a quarter appearing once. The clonotype comes from a woman in her seventies in good health. The sequenced sample consisted of blood.

CDR3 residues: CASSSGFGTRDEQFF. Written as DNA, the CDR3 is TGTGCCAGCAGTTCGGGTTTCGGGACTAGAGATGAGCAGTTCTTC. This sequence joins TRBV6-5 and TRBJ2-1; 8 bases map to TRBD2. With V trimmed by 4 bases and J by 8 bases, 10 bases remained unmatched. This CDR3 spans 15 amino acids. Germline V CDR1 and CDR2: MNHEY, SVGAGI.